This T cell receptor (beta chain) was obtained from a study of CD8 T cells in ankylosing spondylitis listed by TCRdb under 2017. Study-wide context: The study profiled T cell receptor beta repertoires in healthy donors and ankylosing spondylitis patients to find disease-linked TCR variants. The full study cohort comprised around 25 ankylosing spondylitis patients and 85 to 120 healthy donors. Peripheral blood was sampled, and synovial fluid was additionally collected from ankylosing spondylitis patients. What the research found in general, with its limitations: A TCR beta motif made up of several highly homologous amino acid variants appeared to be characteristic of blood from ankylosing spondylitis patients. Some motif variants were previously reported in synovial fluid and blood of reactive arthritis patients, suggesting common disease-initiation mechanisms. The disease-linked clones had a CD8+ phenotype and were found at relatively low frequencies in peripheral blood. Significant enrichment of the disease-linked clones was reported in matched synovial fluid samples from ankylosing spondylitis patients.

The CDR3 sequence holds 16 residues, the cysteine and phenylalanine included. Here the CDR3 DNA is all that survives: 48 bases in frame from base 1. Germline trimming amounts to 5 bases on V and 7 bases on J, with 6 as the count of junction bases outside the gene matches. The run used an Illumina HiSeq 2500. Quantitative 5'-RACE with molecular barcodes was used to prepare TCR beta libraries. Concerning the study's data processing: To identify disease-linked TCR variants, a new computational method was used, one built on a probabilistic model of VDJ rearrangement. TCRdb reprocessed the public reads (quality trimming at Q25 with fastp, clone calling with MiXCR) and kept in-frame beta chains. Merged by CDR3 protein, the rows form single entries marked with the most common genes and DNA. In this record, the V and J calls reflect TCRdb's handling and not the investigators' own analysis. The sample has 250,000 to 350,000 distinct CDR3 sequences on record, around 19% of them singletons. The biggest ten clones account for about 8.2% of the sample.

In regard to this clonotype: Its antigen is still unknown. The input lacks base qualities; no much larger clone sits a single base away.

The source of this sequence is a male donor with ankylosing spondylitis or in good health (not recorded which). The source material was blood, either unsorted or a sorted T cell fraction (not recorded which). The rearrangement joined TRBV12-3 or TRBV12-4 to TRBJ2-1, with TRBD2 identical over 15 junction bases. The nucleotides are TGTGCCAGCAGTCCCGGACTAGCGGGAGGGCGGAATGAGCAGTTCTTC. This is translated as CASSPGLAGGRNEQFF.